This T cell receptor (beta chain) was recorded in a study of blood T cell repertoires in COVID-19. About the study: Acute and convalescent COVID-19 samples came from the United States, Italy and Spain.

The repertoire was sequenced with immunoSEQ multiplex PCR; TCRdb's copy has only in-frame clones and lacks some. The table has fewer than 85,000 clones, approximately 90% seen once. Per germline, CDR1 SQVTM and CDR2 ANQGSEA. The J segment lost 3 bases and the V segment lost 7 bases, leaving 5 bases of the junction unmatched. This CDR3 has 12 residues. This TCR was recovered from a human donor in a cohort sampled during active COVID-19. The sequencing sample was made of peripheral blood. This chain connects TRBV29-1 to TRBJ2-7; TRBD1 aligns across 8 bases. The CDR3 region has the DNA TGCAGCGCCGGACAGGGAAACTACGAGCAGTACTTC. Its protein product is CSAGQGNYEQYF.